This T cell receptor beta chain was captured in a study of T cell responses to AZD1222 COVID-19 vaccine. Study findings and constraints: Spike as a whole was targeted by vaccine-associated CD4 TCRs, dominant at 160-218 and 743-854. Sampling captured repertoires only after the peak T cell response.

Turning to this clone: What it recognizes is unknown.

TCRdb keeps only in-frame clones here, not all; method: immunoSEQ multiplex PCR. The repertoire consists of around 150,000 clones, with 94% occurring once and the leading ten covering roughly 1.3%. The sequence came from an adult in good health. Here the sequenced sample was peripheral blood, taken on day 0 of AZD1222 vaccination.

The DNA of the CDR3 is TGTGCCAGCAGCGTTCAACAGGGGGGTCGTGAAAAACTGTTTTTT. Translating it yields CASSVQQGGREKLFF. The genes are TRBV9 and TRBJ1-4; 8 bases are a match to TRBD1. CDR3 size: 15 residues. V was clipped by 2 bases and J by 7 bases; unmatched bases: 7. Germline CDR1 and CDR2: SGDLS and YYNGEE.